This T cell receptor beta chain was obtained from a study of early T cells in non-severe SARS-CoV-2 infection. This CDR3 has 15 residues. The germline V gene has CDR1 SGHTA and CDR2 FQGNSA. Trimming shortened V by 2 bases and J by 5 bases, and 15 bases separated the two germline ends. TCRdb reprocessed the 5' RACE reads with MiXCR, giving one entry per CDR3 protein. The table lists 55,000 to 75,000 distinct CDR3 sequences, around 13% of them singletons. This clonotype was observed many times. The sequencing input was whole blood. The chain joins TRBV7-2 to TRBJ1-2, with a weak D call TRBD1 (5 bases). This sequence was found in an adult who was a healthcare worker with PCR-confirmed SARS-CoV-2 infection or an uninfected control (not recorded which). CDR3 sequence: CASSLMIQGTYGYTF. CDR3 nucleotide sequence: TGTGCCAGCAGCTTAATGATCCAGGGAACGTATGGCTACACCTTC. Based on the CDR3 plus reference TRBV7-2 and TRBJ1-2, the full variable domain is GAGVSQSPSNKVTEKGKDVELRCDPISGHTALYWYRQSLGQGLEFLIYFQGNSAPDKSGLPSDRFSAERTGGSVSTLTIQRTQQEDSAVYLCASSLMIQGTYGYTFGSGTRLTVV.